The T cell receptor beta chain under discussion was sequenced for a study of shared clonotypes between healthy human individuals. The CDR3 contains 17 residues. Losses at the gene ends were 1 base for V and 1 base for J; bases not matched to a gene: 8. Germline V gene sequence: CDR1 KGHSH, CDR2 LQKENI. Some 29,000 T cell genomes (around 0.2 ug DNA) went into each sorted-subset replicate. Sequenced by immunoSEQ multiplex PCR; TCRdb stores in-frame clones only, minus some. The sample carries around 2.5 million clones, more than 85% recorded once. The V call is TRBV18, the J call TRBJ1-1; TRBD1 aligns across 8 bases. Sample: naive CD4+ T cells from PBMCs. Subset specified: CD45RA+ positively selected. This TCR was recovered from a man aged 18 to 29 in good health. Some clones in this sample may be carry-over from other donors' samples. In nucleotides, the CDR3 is TGTGCCAGCTCACCACTAGGACAGGGAGTAGGGAACACTGAAGCTTTCTTT. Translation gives CASSPLGQGVGNTEAFF.